This entry is about one TCR beta chain. The antigen is undetermined. This sample stems from a study of radiotherapy plus CTLA-4 blockade in lung cancer. Notes on the study in general: Together with interferon-beta, which increased in serum after radiation, early dynamic changes in blood T cell clones were reportedly the best predictors of response.

The V gene's germline CDR1 is LNHDA and CDR2 SQIVND (reference sequence). J lost 0 bases, V lost 9 bases, and 11 bases had no gene match. The CDR3 loop spans 18 amino acids. Measured with immunoSEQ multiplex PCR; TCRdb has only the in-frame clones, and not every one. The sample has tens of thousands of clones; 55% to 80% are singletons. The TCR originated in a human donor with non-small cell lung cancer who had stable disease on radiotherapy plus ipilimumab. This material consisted of peripheral blood, taken from a patient treated with radiotherapy plus ipilimumab. The gene calls are TRBV19 and TRBJ2-2, with TRBD1 identical over 12 bases. CDR3: CASHRDRGPNANTGELFF. CDR3 bases: TGTGCCAGCCACCGGGACAGGGGGCCGAACGCGAACACCGGGGAGCTGTTTTTT.